This TCR beta chain was documented in a study of blood T cell repertoires in COVID-19 (dated by TCRdb to 2020 to 2022). As for the study more broadly: Samples covering the acute and convalescent phases of COVID-19 were provided by collaborators in the United States, Italy and Spain. The prospective study material was composed of cDNA or gDNA derived from T cells, B-cell-depleted T cells, or PBMCs. The dataset comprised deeply sampled blood TCRbeta repertoires from subjects exposed to, actively infected with, or recovered from COVID-19. A freely available public database, intended as a resource for researchers studying the immune response to SARS-CoV-2, is where the repertoires were released. The samples were drawn from two sources: the first 160 participants of the ongoing ImmuneRACE study, and fewer than 1,500 subjects contributed by 6 global collaborators. Nearly every sample came with metadata listing a de-identified subject ID, COVID-19 status, age in years and sex. Where HLA class I and class II types were available, the types were taken from metadata supplied by the sample provider, not from assay-based typing. The paper as a whole reports these results and caveats: The quantity of clinical and demographic metadata differed by source and by participant and was supplied without curation.

The CDR3 contains 15 residues, cysteine and phenylalanine counted. Only CDR3 DNA is held: 45 bases, read in frame from base 1. V is cut by 4 bases and J by 4 bases, and the space between the germline ends is 15 bases. From a lookup of the germline V gene, CDR1 and CDR2 are LGHNA and YNFKEQ. Enrolling through a virtual design, the prospective study's participants ranged in age from roughly 18 to 90 years and lived across 24 United States geographic areas. Cohort assignment in the prospective study relied on participant-reported clinical history from a screening survey and a study questionnaire. Recovered participants in ImmuneRACE Cohort 3 were defined as having two consecutive negative NP/OP PCR tests, clearance from a healthcare professional, or resolution of symptoms. In the prospective study, whole blood, serum and a nasopharyngeal or oropharyngeal swab were collected from each participant by mobile phlebotomists. Participants in the prospective study had the option to provide additional blood draws and questionnaires over an approximately 2-month period. Blood samples from the prospective study were shipped frozen or at room temperature prior to DNA extraction.

TCRbeta CDR3 regions were amplified from genomic DNA using the immunoSEQ Assay, a bias-controlled multiplex PCR. From the authors' description of their analysis: The number of nucleated cells in each sample was estimated by amplification of reference gene primers within the assay. Sequence reads were collapsed and filtered to measure the absolute abundance of every unique TCRbeta CDR3 rearrangement. For each sample, productive Simpson clonality was calculated as the square root of Simpson's diversity index across productive rearrangements. TCRdb re-hosts the immuneACCESS table, in-frame sequences only. Its copies lack some clones; in the studies checked, an unresolved V gene accounts for under half of them, and the cause for the rest is not known. Clone size and the V and J calls come from that table; the DNA yielded D and trimming. The sample has around 250,000 clones on record, around 90% of them singletons. The ten largest clonotypes hold approximately 1.7% of the sample.

In this sample, this clone turned up a few times. It lacks a known antigen. Base quality data are lacking; no much larger clone is found one base away. This receptor was taken from a woman in her 50s who had recovered from COVID-19. The chain is assembled from TRBV4-2 and TRBJ2-3; 5 matching bases give a weak D call of TRBD2. The sequenced sample consisted of PBMCs or T cells enriched from blood (not recorded which). The DNA sequence is TGTGCCAGCAGCCGGACTCTTTCCGGGGCAGATACGCAGTATTTT. It translates as CASSRTLSGADTQYF.